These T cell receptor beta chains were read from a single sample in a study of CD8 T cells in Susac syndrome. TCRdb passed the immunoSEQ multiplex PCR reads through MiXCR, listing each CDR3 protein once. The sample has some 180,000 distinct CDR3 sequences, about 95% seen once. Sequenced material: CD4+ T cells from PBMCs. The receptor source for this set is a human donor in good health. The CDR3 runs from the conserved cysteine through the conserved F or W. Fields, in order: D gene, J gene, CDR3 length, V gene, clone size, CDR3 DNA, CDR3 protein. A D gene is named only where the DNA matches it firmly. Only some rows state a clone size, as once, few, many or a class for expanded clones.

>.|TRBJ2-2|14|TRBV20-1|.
TGCAGTGCTAGAGATTTACAGACACCTACGGGTGTGTTTTTT
CSARDLQTPTGVFF
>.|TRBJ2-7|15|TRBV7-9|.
TGTGCCAGCGCCCCCGGGGCCAGGTCATCCTACGAGCAGTACTTC
CASAPGARSSYEQYF
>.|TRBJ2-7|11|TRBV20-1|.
TGCAGTGCTAGCTCAGAGGGACTGCAGTACTTC
CSASSEGLQYF
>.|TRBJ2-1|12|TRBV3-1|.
TGTGCCAGCAGCCAATCGCCCTCGGGGCAGTTCTTC
CASSQSPSGQFF
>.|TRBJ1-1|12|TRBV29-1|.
TGCAGCGTTGGATCCATGAACACTGAAGCTTTCTTT
CSVGSMNTEAFF
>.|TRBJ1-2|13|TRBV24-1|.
TGTGCCACCAGTGATTTGGGGGCGGATGGCTACACCTTC
CATSDLGADGYTF
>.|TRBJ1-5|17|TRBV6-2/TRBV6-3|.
TGTGCCAGCAGTTACTGGGGGGCGCAGCGTGGCAATCAGCCCCAGCATTTT
CASSYWGAQRGNQPQHF
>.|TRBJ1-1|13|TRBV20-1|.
TGCAGTTACCGGGGGGAGGTGAACACTGAAGCTTTCTTT
CSYRGEVNTEAFF
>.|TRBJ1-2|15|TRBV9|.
TGTGCCAGCAGCCCGATGGACCAGGCCACTTATGGCTACACCTTC
CASSPMDQATYGYTF
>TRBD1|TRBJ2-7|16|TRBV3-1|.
TGTGCCAGCAGCCAAGAAATGACAGGGGTGTCCTACGAGCAGTACTTC
CASSQEMTGVSYEQYF
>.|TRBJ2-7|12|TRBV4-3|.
TGCGCCAGCAGCCAAGGGGGCGCCCAGCAGTACTTC
CASSQGGAQQYF
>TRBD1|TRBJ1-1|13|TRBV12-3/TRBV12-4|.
TGTGCCAGCACCGACAGGGCCCCAACTGAAGCTTTCTTT
CASTDRAPTEAFF
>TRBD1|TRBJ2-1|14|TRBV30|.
TGTGCCTGGAGAGGGACAGGGGACTACAATGAGCAGTTCTTC
CAWRGTGDYNEQFF
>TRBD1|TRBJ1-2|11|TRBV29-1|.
TGCAGCGCGGACAGGGGTAGTGGCTACACCTTC
CSADRGSGYTF
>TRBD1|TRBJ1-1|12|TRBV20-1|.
TGCAGTGCTAGCAGGGGGCGGACTGAAGCTTTCTTT
CSASRGRTEAFF
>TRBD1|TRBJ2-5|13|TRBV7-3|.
TGTGCCAGCAGCCCGACAGGGGCAGAGACCCAGTACTTC
CASSPTGAETQYF
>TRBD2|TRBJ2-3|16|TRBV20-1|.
TGCAGTGCCAGCTCCCTAGCGGGAGGAAGCACAGATACGCAGTATTTT
CSASSLAGGSTDTQYF
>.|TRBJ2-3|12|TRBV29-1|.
TGCAGCGTCCAAAGGGGAGGAGATACGCAGTATTTT
CSVQRGGDTQYF
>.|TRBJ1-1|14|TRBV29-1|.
TGCAGCGTTGATAAGGCTAGGGGGAACACTGAAGCTTTCTTT
CSVDKARGNTEAFF
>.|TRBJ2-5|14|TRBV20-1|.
TGCAGTGCTAGAGATTGGGCAGGGCTTGAGACCCAGTACTTC
CSARDWAGLETQYF
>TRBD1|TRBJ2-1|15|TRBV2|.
TGTGCCAGCAGTTTGGGACAGGGGGCCGGAGATGAGCAGTTCTTC
CASSLGQGAGDEQFF
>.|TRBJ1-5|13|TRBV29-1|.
TGCAGCGTCATCTTTTATAGCAATCAGCCCCAGCATTTT
CSVIFYSNQPQHF
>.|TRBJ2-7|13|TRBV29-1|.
TGCAGCGTTGCGGGGGCAGGGGCTCGCGAGCAGTACTTC
CSVAGAGAREQYF
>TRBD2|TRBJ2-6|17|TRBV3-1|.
TGTGCCAGCAGCCCTAGCGGGCTGAGCTCTGGGGCCAACGTCCTGACTTTC
CASSPSGLSSGANVLTF
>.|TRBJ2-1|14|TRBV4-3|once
TGCGCCAGCAGCCTGGTAACCCCTTCTGCTGAGCAGTTCTTC
CASSLVTPSAEQFF
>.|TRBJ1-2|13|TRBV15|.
TGTGCCACCAGCAGAGATCTTCCCTTGGCGTACACCTTC
CATSRDLPLAYTF
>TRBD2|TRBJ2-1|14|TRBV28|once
TGTGCCAGCAAAGCAGCGGGAGGTTTCAATGAGCAGTTCTTC
CASKAAGGFNEQFF
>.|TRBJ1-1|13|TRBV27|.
TGTGCCAGCAGTCGCGGATTGAGCACTGAAGCTTTCTTT
CASSRGLSTEAFF
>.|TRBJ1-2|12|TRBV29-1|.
TGCAGCGTTGAGGCCCAGTACTATGGCTACACCTTC
CSVEAQYYGYTF
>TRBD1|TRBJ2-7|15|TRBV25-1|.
TGTGCCAGCAGCGACGACAGGGGGCCAACCTACGAGCAGTACTTC
CASSDDRGPTYEQYF
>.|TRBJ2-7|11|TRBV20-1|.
TGCAGTGCGACCGAGCGCTACGAGCAGTACTTC
CSATERYEQYF
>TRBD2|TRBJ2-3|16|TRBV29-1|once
TGCAGCGTTGAAGGGGTAAAGCGGGAGGGGATGGATACGCAGTATTTT
CSVEGVKREGMDTQYF
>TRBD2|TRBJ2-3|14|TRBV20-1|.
TGCAGTGCCATCGGGACTAGGCCCACAGATACGCAGTATTTT
CSAIGTRPTDTQYF
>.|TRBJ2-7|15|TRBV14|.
TGTGCCAGCAGACCCTCCGGGACCAGGGGCTACGAGCAGTACTTC
CASRPSGTRGYEQYF
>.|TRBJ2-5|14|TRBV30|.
TGTGCCTGGAGTGTTAGGCGGTTTCAAGAGACCCAGTACTTC
CAWSVRRFQETQYF
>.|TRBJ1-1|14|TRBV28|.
TGTGCCAGCAGTGCCAGGGTCGTGGACACTGAAGCTTTCTTT
CASSARVVDTEAFF
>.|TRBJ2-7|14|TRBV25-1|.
TGTGCCAGCAGTGAACGGACCGACTCCTACGAGCAGTACTTC
CASSERTDSYEQYF
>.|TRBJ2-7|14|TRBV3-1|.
TGTGCCAGCAGTGGAAGACAGGGAGGCTACGAGCAGTACTTC
CASSGRQGGYEQYF
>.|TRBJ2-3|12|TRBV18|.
TGTGCCAGCTCACCACGAGAGGGTACGCAGTATTTT
CASSPREGTQYF
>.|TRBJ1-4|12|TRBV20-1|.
TGCAGTGCTAGGGTCAGCGGTGAAAAACTGTTTTTT
CSARVSGEKLFF
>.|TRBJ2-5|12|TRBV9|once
TGTGCCAGCAGCGTAGAAGTAGGGACCCAGTACTTC
CASSVEVGTQYF
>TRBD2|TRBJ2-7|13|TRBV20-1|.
TGCAGTGCTAGAGAAGGGAGGGTGGGGGAGCAGTACTTC
CSAREGRVGEQYF
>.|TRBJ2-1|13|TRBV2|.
TGTGCCAGCACTGGCGAACTCTACAATGAGCAGTTCTTC
CASTGELYNEQFF
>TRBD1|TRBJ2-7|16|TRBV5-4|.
TGTGCCAGCAGCTTCGGGACAGGGAGTGCGGGGTACGAGCAGTACTTC
CASSFGTGSAGYEQYF
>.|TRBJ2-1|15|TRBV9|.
TGTGCCAGCAGCGTCGACAGTCTATCCCACAATGAGCAGTTCTTC
CASSVDSLSHNEQFF
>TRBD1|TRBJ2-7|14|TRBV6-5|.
TGTGCCAGCAACGACAGGGGGCTCACCTACGAGCAGTACTTC
CASNDRGLTYEQYF
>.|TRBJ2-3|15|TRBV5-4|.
TGTGCCAGCAGCCCAAATCCGGCTAGCACAGATACGCAGTATTTT
CASSPNPASTDTQYF
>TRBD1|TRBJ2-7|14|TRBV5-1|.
TGCGCCAGCAGCTCCGCCACAGGGGGTTTCGAGCAGTACTTC
CASSSATGGFEQYF
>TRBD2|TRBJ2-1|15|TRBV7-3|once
TGTGCCAGCAGCTACCCGGGAGGGCCTGAGAATGAGCAGTTCTTC
CASSYPGGPENEQFF
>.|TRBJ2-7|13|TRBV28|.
TGTGCCAGCAGTTTTGACAGCTCCTACGAGCAGTACTTC
CASSFDSSYEQYF
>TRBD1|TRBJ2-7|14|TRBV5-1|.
TGCGCCAGCAGCTGGACAGGGGAGCCCTACGAGCAGTACTTC
CASSWTGEPYEQYF